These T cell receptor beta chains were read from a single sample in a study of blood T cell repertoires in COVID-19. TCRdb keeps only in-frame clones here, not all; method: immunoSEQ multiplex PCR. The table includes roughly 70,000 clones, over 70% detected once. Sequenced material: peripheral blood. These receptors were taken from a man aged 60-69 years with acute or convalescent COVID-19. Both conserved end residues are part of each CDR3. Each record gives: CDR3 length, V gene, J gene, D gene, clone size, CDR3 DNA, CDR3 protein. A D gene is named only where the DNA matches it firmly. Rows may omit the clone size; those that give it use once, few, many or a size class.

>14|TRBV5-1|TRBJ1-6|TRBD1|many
TGCGCCAGCAGCACCGGGACAGGGATTTCACCCCTCCACTTT
CASSTGTGISPLHF
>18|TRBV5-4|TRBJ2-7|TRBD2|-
TGTGCCAGCAGCGGAACCGGGACTAGCGGGAGGTGGGTCGACGAGCAGTACTTC
CASSGTGTSGRWVDEQYF
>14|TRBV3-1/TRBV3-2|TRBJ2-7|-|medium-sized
TGTGCCAGCAGCCACTCGACAGTGAGCTACGAGCAGTACTTC
CASSHSTVSYEQYF
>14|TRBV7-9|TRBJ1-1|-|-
TGTGCCAGCAGCTTAGGGCAGAGGGACACTGAAGCTTTCTTT
CASSLGQRDTEAFF
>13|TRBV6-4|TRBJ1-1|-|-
TGTGCCAGCAGTGACTCTCGGAGCACTGAAGCTTTCTTT
CASSDSRSTEAFF
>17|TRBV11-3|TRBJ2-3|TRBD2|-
TGTGCCAGCAGCCGACCTAGCGGGGGGGCGACAACAGATACGCAGTATTTT
CASSRPSGGATTDTQYF
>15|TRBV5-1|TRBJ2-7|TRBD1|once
TGCGCCAGCAGCTTGGAGGCAGGGGGCTCCTACGAGCAGTACTTC
CASSLEAGGSYEQYF
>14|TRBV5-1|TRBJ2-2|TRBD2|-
TGCGCCAGCAGCAGTAGCGGGGCGGCCGGGGAGCTGTTTTTT
CASSSSGAAGELFF
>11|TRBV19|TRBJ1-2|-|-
TGTGCCAGTAGCGGACAGTATGGCTACACCTTC
CASSGQYGYTF
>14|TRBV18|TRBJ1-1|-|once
TGTGCCAGCTCACCACCGGGGAGAAACACTGAAGCTTTCTTT
CASSPPGRNTEAFF
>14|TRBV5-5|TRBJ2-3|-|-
TGTGCCAGCAGCTTGGGCGGGAACACAGATACGCAGTATTTT
CASSLGGNTDTQYF
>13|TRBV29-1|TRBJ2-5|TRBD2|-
TGCAGCTCCGGGGGGGAATTTCAAGAGACCCAGTACTTC
CSSGGEFQETQYF
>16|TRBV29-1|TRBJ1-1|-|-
TGCAGCGTTGAAGACCCCAATCAGGGTGGAGACACTGAAGCTTTCTTT
CSVEDPNQGGDTEAFF
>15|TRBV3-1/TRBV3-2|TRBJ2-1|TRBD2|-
TGTGCCAGCAGCCCAGCTGGCGGGGGGGACAATGAGCAGTTCTTC
CASSPAGGGDNEQFF
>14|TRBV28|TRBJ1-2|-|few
TGTGCCAGCAGTCCAGGGACAAAGGACTATGGCTACACCTTC
CASSPGTKDYGYTF
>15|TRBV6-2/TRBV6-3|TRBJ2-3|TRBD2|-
TGTGCCAGCAGTGGCACTAGCGGGGGGGCTTATACGCAGTATTTT
CASSGTSGGAYTQYF
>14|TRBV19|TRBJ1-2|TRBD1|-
TGTGCCAGTAGTATGGACAGGGGCGGCGATGGCTACACCTTC
CASSMDRGGDGYTF
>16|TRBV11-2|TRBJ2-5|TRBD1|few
TGTGCCAGCAGCTTCCTCCGGGACAGGGATGACGAGACCCAGTACTTC
CASSFLRDRDDETQYF
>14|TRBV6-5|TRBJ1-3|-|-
TGTGCCATTCAGACAGGAATTTCTGGAAACACCATATATTTT
CAIQTGISGNTIYF
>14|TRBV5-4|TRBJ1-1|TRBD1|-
TGTGCCAGCAGCTTTGGGACAGAGAACACTGAAGCTTTCTTT
CASSFGTENTEAFF
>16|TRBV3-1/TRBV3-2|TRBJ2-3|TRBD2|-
TGTGCCAGCAGCCAACGCGGGGGGGCCCTCACAGATACGCAGTATTTT
CASSQRGGALTDTQYF
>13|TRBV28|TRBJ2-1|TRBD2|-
TGTGCCAGCGGTCTTGGGGGGGGTGATGAGCAGTTCTTC
CASGLGGGDEQFF
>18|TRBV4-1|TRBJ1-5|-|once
TGCGCCAGCAGCCAAGATATCTCGTCTCTGGGGGGAACTCAGCCCCAGCATTTT
CASSQDISSLGGTQPQHF
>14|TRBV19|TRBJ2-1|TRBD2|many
TGTGCCACAACCGGGACTAGCGGTTACAATGAGCAGTTCTTC
CATTGTSGYNEQFF
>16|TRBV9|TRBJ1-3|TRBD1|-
TGTGCCAGCAGCGACCGACAGGGGATGTACGGAAACACCATATATTTT
CASSDRQGMYGNTIYF
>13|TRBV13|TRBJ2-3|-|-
TGTGCCAGCAGCCCTACTAGCACAGATACGCAGTATTTT
CASSPTSTDTQYF
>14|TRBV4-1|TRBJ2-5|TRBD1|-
TGCGCCAGCAGCGCAGGGACAGATCGGGAGACCCAGTACTTC
CASSAGTDRETQYF
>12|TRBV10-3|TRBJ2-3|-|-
TGTGCCATCGCGGGGGCAGGAGATACGCAGTATTTT
CAIAGAGDTQYF
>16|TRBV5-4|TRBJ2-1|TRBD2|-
TGTGCCAGCAGCTTGAGTTCTAGCGGGAGCGGCAATGAGCAGTTCTTC
CASSLSSSGSGNEQFF
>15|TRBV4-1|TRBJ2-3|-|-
TGCGCCAGCAGCCGCATAGTAGGAGGGACAGATACGCAGTATTTT
CASSRIVGGTDTQYF
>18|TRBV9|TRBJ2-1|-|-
TGTGCCAGCAGCGTAGGTTTAGGGACTGGGATCTCCTACAATGAGCAGTTCTTC
CASSVGLGTGISYNEQFF
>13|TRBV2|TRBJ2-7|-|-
TGTGCCAGCAGTGTCCGGCAGGTCTACGAGCAGTACTTC
CASSVRQVYEQYF
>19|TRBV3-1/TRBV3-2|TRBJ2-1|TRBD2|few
TGTGCCAGCAGCCATGGCGCGGGGGTCCGCCTGAGCTCCTACAATGAGCAGTTCTTC
CASSHGAGVRLSSYNEQFF
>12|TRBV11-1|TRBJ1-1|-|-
TGTGCCAGCAGCTTACGGAACACTGAAGCTTTCTTT
CASSLRNTEAFF
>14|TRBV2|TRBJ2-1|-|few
TGTGCCAGCAGTCCAAGAACTAGCACCAATGAGCAGTTCTTC
CASSPRTSTNEQFF
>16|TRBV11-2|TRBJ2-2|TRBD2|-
TGTGCCAGCAGGTTGCAAGCGGGAGGTTGGACCGGGGAGCTGTTTTTT
CASRLQAGGWTGELFF
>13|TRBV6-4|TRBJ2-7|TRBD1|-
TGTGCCAGCAGTCAACTACAGGGGTACGAGCAGTACTTC
CASSQLQGYEQYF
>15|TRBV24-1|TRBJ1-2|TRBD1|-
TGTGCCACCAGTGACCCGACGGACAGGTTTGGTGGCTACACCTTC
CATSDPTDRFGGYTF
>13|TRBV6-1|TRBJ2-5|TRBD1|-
TGTGCCAGCAGTGAAGGACAGGGAGAGACCCAGTACTTC
CASSEGQGETQYF
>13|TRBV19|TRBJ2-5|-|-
TGTGCCAGTAGTATTGGGGCGGAAGAGACCCAGTACTTC
CASSIGAEETQYF
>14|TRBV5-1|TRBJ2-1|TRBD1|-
TGCGCCAGCTACAAGGGGACAGAGGACAATGAGCAGTTCTTC
CASYKGTEDNEQFF
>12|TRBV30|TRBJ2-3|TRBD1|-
TGTGCCTGGGGACAGGGCACAGATACGCAGTATTTT
CAWGQGTDTQYF
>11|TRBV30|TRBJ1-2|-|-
TGTGCCTGGTCCTCAGGGTCTGGCTACACCTTC
CAWSSGSGYTF
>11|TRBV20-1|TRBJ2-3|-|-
TGCAGTGCTTCTCACTCAGATACGCAGTATTTT
CSASHSDTQYF
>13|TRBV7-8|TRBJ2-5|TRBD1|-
TGTGCCAGCAGCTTAGACAGGGGCGGGACCCAGTACTTC
CASSLDRGGTQYF
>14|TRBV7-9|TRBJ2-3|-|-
TGTGCCAGCAGCTTCTCGGGGGAGGCAGATACGCAGTATTTT
CASSFSGEADTQYF
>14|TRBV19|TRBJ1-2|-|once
TGTGCCAGTAGTATAGAAGGTGGACAAAATGGCTACACCTTC
CASSIEGGQNGYTF
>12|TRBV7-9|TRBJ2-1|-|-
TGTGCCAGCAGCTTAGCGGTCGGTGAGCAGTTCTTC
CASSLAVGEQFF
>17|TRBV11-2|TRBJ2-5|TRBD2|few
TGTGCCAGCAGCCCGGGAGGTGGGGAGGGCCGTAGAGAGACCCAGTACTTC
CASSPGGGEGRRETQYF
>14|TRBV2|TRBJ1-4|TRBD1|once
TGTGCCAGCAGAGACCGGGACAGGGATGAAAAACTGTTTTTT
CASRDRDRDEKLFF